This is a list of T cell receptor beta chains from one sample in a study of beta chain features in type 1 diabetes. Measured with immunoSEQ multiplex PCR; TCRdb has only the in-frame clones, and not every one. The data hold approximately 38,000 clones, with about half observed a single time. Sequenced sample: central memory CD4+ T cells from blood. The origin of the receptors is a woman younger than 30 in good health. CDR3s include the opening cysteine and the closing phenylalanine or tryptophan. Each record gives: D gene, V gene, clone size, J gene, CDR3 protein, CDR3 DNA. A D gene is named only where the DNA matches it firmly. Clone size is not always given. Where it is, it says once, few, many or a class for expanded clones.

>NA|TRBV5-4|few|TRBJ2-6
CASSLGGMSGANVLTF
TGTGCCAGCAGCTTGGGCGGGATGTCTGGGGCCAACGTCCTGACTTTC
>NA|TRBV7-9|once|TRBJ2-1
CASSLYDSNEQFF
TGTGCCAGCAGCTTATACGACAGCAATGAGCAGTTCTTC
>TRBD2|TRBV14|NA|TRBJ2-1
CASSRGLAGAEQFF
TGTGCCAGCAGCCGCGGACTAGCGGGAGCTGAGCAGTTCTTC
>NA|TRBV30|few|TRBJ1-2
CAWRGVGKGYTF
TGTGCCTGGAGAGGCGTCGGGAAGGGCTACACCTTC
>TRBD2|TRBV30|NA|TRBJ2-1
CAWRLAGGPSNEQFF
TGTGCCTGGCGGCTAGCGGGGGGGCCGAGCAATGAGCAGTTCTTC
>NA|TRBV5-1|few|TRBJ2-7
CASSLASGHTYEQYF
TGCGCCAGCAGCTTGGCCTCGGGACACACCTACGAGCAGTACTTC
>TRBD2|TRBV6-1|NA|TRBJ2-3
CASRSGGSTDTQYF
TGTGCCAGCAGATCGGGAGGGAGCACAGATACGCAGTATTTT
>NA|TRBV20-1|once|TRBJ2-1
CSALLVNEQFF
TGCAGTGCCCTGCTAGTCAATGAGCAGTTCTTC
>TRBD2|TRBV5-1|NA|TRBJ2-5
CASSLAQGSGGRGETQYF
TGCGCCAGCAGCTTGGCCCAAGGTAGCGGGGGGCGTGGAGAGACCCAGTACTTC
>TRBD1|TRBV28|once|TRBJ1-2
CASHRGLYGYTF
TGTGCCAGTCACAGGGGGCTCTATGGCTACACCTTC
>TRBD2|TRBV7-9|NA|TRBJ2-5
CASSFGGAGIGKTQYF
TGTGCCAGCAGCTTTGGAGGAGCGGGAATAGGAAAGACCCAGTACTTC
>TRBD1|TRBV28|few|TRBJ1-6
CASSPQTGASPLHF
TGTGCCAGCAGCCCACAGACAGGGGCTTCACCCCTCCACTTT
>TRBD1|TRBV7-9|NA|TRBJ1-5
CASSLRGSNQPQHF
TGTGCCAGCAGTCTCAGGGGGAGCAATCAGCCCCAGCATTTT
>TRBD1|TRBV6-5|NA|TRBJ1-1
CASSYPNQGAGAFF
TGTGCCAGCAGTTACCCGAACCAGGGGGCGGGAGCTTTCTTT
>TRBD2|TRBV9|NA|TRBJ2-7
CASSVVPAGSSEQYF
TGTGCCAGCAGCGTAGTTCCAGCGGGGTCCTCCGAGCAGTACTTC
>TRBD1|TRBV10-3|once|TRBJ1-2
CAIRPDRATGGYTF
TGTGCCATCAGGCCGGACAGGGCCACGGGTGGCTACACCTTC
>TRBD1|TRBV5-1|NA|TRBJ2-1
CASSKLPGQGDNEQFF
TGCGCCAGCAGCAAACTACCGGGACAGGGGGACAATGAGCAGTTCTTC
>NA|TRBV7-6|NA|TRBJ2-7
CASSPLDSSYEQYF
TGTGCCAGCAGCCCCCTGGACAGCTCCTACGAGCAGTACTTC
>NA|TRBV28|NA|TRBJ2-5
CASGGQETQYF
TGTGCCAGCGGCGGTCAAGAGACCCAGTACTTC
>NA|TRBV18|NA|TRBJ2-5
CASSSLQETQYF
TGTGCCAGCTCATCTCTCCAAGAGACCCAGTACTTC
>TRBD1|TRBV28|few|TRBJ1-5
CASSPGQGYQPQHF
TGTGCCAGCAGCCCGGGACAGGGTTATCAGCCCCAGCATTTT
>NA|TRBV18|NA|TRBJ2-3
CASSPRADTQYF
TGTGCCAGCTCACCCAGGGCAGATACGCAGTATTTT
>NA|TRBV19|NA|TRBJ1-1
CASSIGRATEAFF
TGTGCCAGTAGTATAGGGAGGGCCACTGAAGCTTTCTTT
>TRBD2|TRBV5-6|NA|TRBJ2-5
CASSWGGEETQYF
TGTGCCAGCAGCTGGGGGGGGGAAGAGACCCAGTACTTC
>NA|TRBV7-2|NA|TRBJ1-1
CASSLYFSEAFF
TGTGCCAGCAGCTTATATTTCTCTGAAGCTTTCTTT
>TRBD1|TRBV6-5|NA|TRBJ2-7
CASTRVGTGAYEQYF
TGTGCCAGCACTAGGGTCGGGACAGGAGCCTACGAGCAGTACTTC
>NA|TRBV10-1|NA|TRBJ2-1
CASSDYDSGGQFF
TGCGCCAGCAGCGATTACGACTCCGGGGGGCAGTTCTTC